This TCR beta chain was identified during a study of T-cell reconstitution after alpha-beta-depleted transplantation in children. Study observations and caveats: Recipient T cells and thymic progenitors that survived were the source of the high TCRbeta diversity seen at day 60 in some patients. At the one-year point after transplant, T-cell counts and TCRbeta diversity were found to come mostly from T cells that had been newly produced. In patients about two months after transplant, alpha-beta T cells reportedly arose from several hundred expanded graft clones.

This CDR3 has 15 amino acids. Per the germline V gene, CDR1 is DFQATT and CDR2 is SNEGSKA (reference sequence). V lost 6 bases and J lost 2, with 20 bases in between. This clonotype has ten or more counts. As yet, its antigen is unknown. Using unique molecular identifiers, the investigators prepared the TCRbeta library. Using its own MiXCR run on the PCR reads, TCRdb lists one record per CDR3 protein. The sample carries about 460,000 distinct CDR3 sequences, about an eighth recorded once. This sequence was found in a female patient aged 2-9 years who had a stem cell transplant for aplastic anemia, so the T cells may come from the graft donor. The sample was PBMCs, mostly from graft donor cells, taken 180 days after TCRalphabeta/CD19-depleted stem cell transplant. The chain is built from TRBV20-1 and TRBJ2-7; perhaps TRBD1 as D (5 bases). CDR3 bases: TGCAGTGCCCCTAAGGGGCAGGGTGGGACCTACGAGCAGTACTTC. This sequence encodes CSAPKGQGGTYEQYF.